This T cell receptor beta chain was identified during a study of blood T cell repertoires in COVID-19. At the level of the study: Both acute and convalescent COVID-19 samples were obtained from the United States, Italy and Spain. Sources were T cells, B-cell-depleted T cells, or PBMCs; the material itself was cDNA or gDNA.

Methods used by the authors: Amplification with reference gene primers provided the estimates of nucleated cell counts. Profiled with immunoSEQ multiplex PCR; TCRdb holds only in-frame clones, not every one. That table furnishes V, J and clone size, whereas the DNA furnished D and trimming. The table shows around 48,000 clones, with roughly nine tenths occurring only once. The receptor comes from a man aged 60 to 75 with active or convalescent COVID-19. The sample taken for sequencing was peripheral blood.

CDR3 coding DNA: TGTGCCAGCTCCAATTGGGGCCCCCCACGTAATGAGCAGTTCTTC. This codes for CASSNWGPPRNEQFF. V is TRBV18 and J is TRBJ2-1, with D maybe TRBD1 (5 bases). CDR1 KGHSH and CDR2 LQKENI come from the germline V gene. CDR3 length: 15 amino acids. Trimming stripped 6 bases from V and 7 bases from J, with 19 bases between.